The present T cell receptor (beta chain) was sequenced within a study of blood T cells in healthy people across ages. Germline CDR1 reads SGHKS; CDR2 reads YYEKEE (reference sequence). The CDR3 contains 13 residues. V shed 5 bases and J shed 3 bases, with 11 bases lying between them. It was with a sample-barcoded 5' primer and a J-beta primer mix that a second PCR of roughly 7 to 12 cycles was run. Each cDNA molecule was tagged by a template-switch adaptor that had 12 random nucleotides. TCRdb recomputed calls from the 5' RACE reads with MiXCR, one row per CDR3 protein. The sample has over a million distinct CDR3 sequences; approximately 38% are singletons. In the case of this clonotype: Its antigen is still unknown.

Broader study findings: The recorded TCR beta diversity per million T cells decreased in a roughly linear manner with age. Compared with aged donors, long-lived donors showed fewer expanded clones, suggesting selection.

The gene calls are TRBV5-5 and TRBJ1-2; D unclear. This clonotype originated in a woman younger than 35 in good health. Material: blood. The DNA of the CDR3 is TGTGCCAGCAGACGGCTCGGGTACTATGGCTACACCTTC. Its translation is CASRRLGYYGYTF.